This record concerns one T cell receptor beta chain sequence. Its antigen is not identified. TCRdb itself ran the reads through MiXCR, one entry per CDR3 protein. The sample holds roughly 200,000 distinct CDR3 sequences; about 18% are singletons and the top ten take around 25%. CDR3 length equals 16 residues. Germline values: CDR1 MGHRA, CDR2 YSYEKL. The sample belongs to a study of T cell repertoires in cytomegalovirus infection. Study background: CMV infection plus the matching HLA type was flagged by public TCR beta signatures. Study results and caveats: Of the TCR beta families, the public ones yielded a cumulative frequency that identified carriers of CMV plus the relevant HLA. The ex vivo response was dominated by HLA-C-restricted CMV-specific TCR beta clonotypes.

This sequence joins TRBV4-1 and TRBJ2-7, with 7 nucleotides matching TRBD1. The TCR was taken from a human donor in good health (CMV status not recorded). Some clones in this sample may be carry-over from other donors' samples. Sequencing was done on a sample of CD8+ T cells from PBMCs. CDR3 sequence reads: CFSSRSSDRVTYEQYF. CDR3 nucleotide sequence: TGCTTCAGCAGCCGCTCTTCCGACAGGGTAACCTACGAGCAGTACTTC.